A selection of T cell receptor beta chains follows, all from one sample in a study of identical twins. MiXCR, applied by TCRdb to the 5' RACE reads, yields one record per CDR3 protein. The sample holds fewer than 250,000 distinct CDR3 sequences; around 9.6% are singletons and the top ten take approximately 5.1%. The material sequenced was memory (CD45RO+) T cells sorted from blood. These receptors were taken from a woman aged 18-29 years in good health. Each CDR3 is given with its conserved first and last residue. Fields, in order: clone size, J gene, V gene, D gene, CDR3 protein, CDR3 DNA. The D gene is left open where the match is weak. Clone size is given for some rows only: seen once, a few or many times, or a class if the clone is expanded.

size: few
J: TRBJ2-5
V: TRBV7-9
D: NA
CDR3: CASSSQGGDPQETQYF
DNA: TGTGCCAGCAGCTCCCAAGGTGGAGACCCCCAAGAGACCCAGTACTTC

size: NA
J: TRBJ2-2
V: TRBV19
D: NA
CDR3: CASSITGVSTGELFF
DNA: TGTGCCAGTAGTATAACTGGGGTCTCCACCGGGGAGCTGTTTTTT

size: few
J: TRBJ2-7
V: TRBV19
D: TRBD1
CDR3: CASRDGTGRYEQYF
DNA: TGTGCCAGTAGGGATGGGACAGGGAGATACGAGCAGTACTTC

size: NA
J: TRBJ1-2
V: TRBV6-1
D: TRBD1
CDR3: CASTSGQGTYGYTF
DNA: TGTGCCAGCACCTCGGGACAGGGGACCTATGGCTACACCTTC

size: NA
J: TRBJ2-1
V: TRBV6-5
D: TRBD1
CDR3: CASNTGGRQFF
DNA: TGTGCCAGCAATACAGGGGGCAGGCAGTTCTTC

size: NA
J: TRBJ1-2
V: TRBV13
D: NA
CDR3: CASSELSYGYTF
DNA: TGTGCCAGCAGCGAACTCAGCTATGGCTACACCTTC

size: NA
J: TRBJ1-1
V: TRBV12-3/TRBV12-4
D: TRBD1
CDR3: CASSPFTGVTEAFF
DNA: TGTGCCAGCAGTCCTTTCACAGGGGTCACTGAAGCTTTCTTT

size: NA
J: TRBJ2-7
V: TRBV28
D: TRBD2
CDR3: CASSSPAGEAYEQYF
DNA: TGTGCCAGCTCCTCCCCAGCGGGAGAGGCCTACGAGCAGTACTTC

size: NA
J: TRBJ2-7
V: TRBV5-5
D: NA
CDR3: CASSRTGQIGGGYEQYF
DNA: TGTGCCAGCAGCCGGACTGGCCAAATAGGTGGAGGCTACGAGCAGTACTTC

size: NA
J: TRBJ2-3
V: TRBV20-1
D: NA
CDR3: CSARNGGGTDTQYF
DNA: TGCAGTGCTAGAAATGGGGGAGGAACAGATACGCAGTATTTT

size: NA
J: TRBJ1-1
V: TRBV7-8
D: NA
CDR3: CASSLGRTMNTEAFF
DNA: TGTGCCAGCAGCTTAGGCCGGACTATGAACACTGAAGCTTTCTTT

size: many
J: TRBJ1-1
V: TRBV5-1
D: TRBD1
CDR3: CASSQMGQGNTEAFF
DNA: TGCGCCAGCAGCCAAATGGGACAGGGGAACACTGAAGCTTTCTTT

size: NA
J: TRBJ2-7
V: TRBV20-1
D: NA
CDR3: CSASPRAYYEQYF
DNA: TGCAGTGCTAGTCCTAGGGCCTACTACGAGCAGTACTTC

size: many
J: TRBJ2-1
V: TRBV29-1
D: TRBD2
CDR3: CSVELAGMYNEQFF
DNA: TGCAGCGTCGAGCTAGCGGGGATGTACAATGAGCAGTTCTTC

size: many
J: TRBJ2-1
V: TRBV5-1
D: TRBD2
CDR3: CASSLSGGSYNEQFF
DNA: TGCGCCAGCAGCTTGAGCGGGGGATCCTACAATGAGCAGTTCTTC

size: few
J: TRBJ1-3
V: TRBV5-1
D: NA
CDR3: CASSLAASSGNTIYF
DNA: TGCGCCAGCAGCTTGGCGGCGAGCTCTGGAAACACCATATATTTT

size: NA
J: TRBJ1-1
V: TRBV6-5
D: NA
CDR3: CASSYSRALNTEAFF
DNA: TGTGCCAGCAGTTACTCGAGGGCTTTGAACACTGAAGCTTTCTTT

size: NA
J: TRBJ2-7
V: TRBV4-2
D: TRBD2
CDR3: CASSRRSGGAYEQYF
DNA: TGTGCCAGCAGCCGGAGAAGCGGGGGGGCCTACGAGCAGTACTTC

size: few
J: TRBJ1-1
V: TRBV12-5
D: NA
CDR3: CASGLPRGAIHTEAFF
DNA: TGTGCTAGTGGTTTACCTCGTGGGGCGATTCACACTGAAGCTTTCTTT

size: NA
J: TRBJ1-4
V: TRBV28
D: TRBD1
CDR3: CASSSTGANEKLFF
DNA: TGTGCCAGCAGTTCGACAGGGGCTAATGAAAAACTGTTTTTT

size: many
J: TRBJ2-7
V: TRBV20-1
D: NA
CDR3: CSASQREPYEQYF
DNA: TGCAGTGCTAGTCAGAGGGAACCCTACGAGCAGTACTTC

size: few
J: TRBJ1-4
V: TRBV20-1
D: NA
CDR3: CSARKGANEKLFF
DNA: TGCAGTGCTAGAAAGGGGGCTAATGAAAAACTGTTTTTT

size: NA
J: TRBJ1-5
V: TRBV7-2
D: NA
CDR3: CASSPKTAINQPQHF
DNA: TGTGCCAGCAGCCCAAAGACAGCTATCAATCAGCCCCAGCATTTT

size: many
J: TRBJ2-2
V: TRBV7-2
D: NA
CDR3: CASSLGFGRQIGELFF
DNA: TGTGCCAGCAGCTTAGGTTTCGGAAGGCAAATCGGGGAGCTGTTTTTT

size: few
J: TRBJ2-2
V: TRBV9
D: TRBD2
CDR3: CASSTRLAGGGELFF
DNA: TGTGCCAGCAGCACGCGACTAGCGGGAGGCGGGGAGCTGTTTTTT

size: NA
J: TRBJ2-7
V: TRBV2
D: NA
CDR3: CASNPDLYEQYF
DNA: TGTGCCAGCAATCCAGATTTATACGAGCAGTACTTC

size: few
J: TRBJ2-5
V: TRBV6-2/TRBV6-3
D: NA
CDR3: CASSAHGQETQYF
DNA: TGTGCCAGCAGTGCACATGGTCAAGAGACCCAGTACTTC

size: many
J: TRBJ1-5
V: TRBV12-3/TRBV12-4
D: NA
CDR3: CASSSQEGGAIQPQHF
DNA: TGTGCCAGCAGTTCCCAAGAGGGGGGGGCGATTCAGCCCCAGCATTTT

size: few
J: TRBJ1-1
V: TRBV5-1
D: NA
CDR3: CASSVGRGANTEAFF
DNA: TGCGCCAGCAGCGTGGGACGGGGCGCGAACACTGAAGCTTTCTTT

size: NA
J: TRBJ2-2
V: TRBV3-1
D: TRBD1
CDR3: CASSPQGANTGELFF
DNA: TGTGCCAGCAGCCCACAGGGGGCCAACACCGGGGAGCTGTTTTTT

size: NA
J: TRBJ1-3
V: TRBV20-1
D: NA
CDR3: CSGRSSGNTIYF
DNA: TGCAGTGGACGGAGCTCTGGAAACACCATATATTTT

size: NA
J: TRBJ2-7
V: TRBV20-1
D: NA
CDR3: CSALGPLGYEQYF
DNA: TGCAGTGCCCTCGGCCCCCTAGGCTACGAGCAGTACTTC

size: NA
J: TRBJ2-5
V: TRBV21-1
D: NA
CDR3: CASSRSPGAGGLQETQYF
DNA: TGTGCCAGCAGCAGGTCCCCCGGGGCAGGGGGCCTCCAAGAGACCCAGTACTTC

size: few
J: TRBJ2-3
V: TRBV15
D: TRBD2
CDR3: CATSRGTSGSADTQYF
DNA: TGTGCCACCAGCAGAGGGACTAGCGGGAGTGCGGATACGCAGTATTTT

size: few
J: TRBJ2-3
V: TRBV3-1
D: NA
CDR3: CASGRTGTDTQYF
DNA: TGTGCCAGCGGAAGGACGGGCACAGATACGCAGTATTTT

size: NA
J: TRBJ2-7
V: TRBV19
D: NA
CDR3: CASSGDRNTYEQYF
DNA: TGTGCCAGTAGTGGAGACAGGAATACCTACGAGCAGTACTTC

size: few
J: TRBJ1-1
V: TRBV2
D: TRBD1
CDR3: CARTGRGNTEAFF
DNA: TGTGCCAGGACAGGGAGGGGGAACACTGAAGCTTTCTTT

size: NA
J: TRBJ1-1
V: TRBV7-2
D: NA
CDR3: CASRRTALNTEAFF
DNA: TGTGCCAGCCGGCGGACCGCATTAAACACTGAAGCTTTCTTT

size: NA
J: TRBJ1-4
V: TRBV20-1
D: NA
CDR3: CSASQPTTNEKLFF
DNA: TGCAGTGCCAGCCAGCCCACAACTAATGAAAAACTGTTTTTT

size: many
J: TRBJ1-1
V: TRBV5-1
D: NA
CDR3: CASSGDVTEAFF
DNA: TGCGCCAGCAGCGGGGACGTCACTGAAGCTTTCTTT

size: NA
J: TRBJ1-3
V: TRBV20-1
D: NA
CDR3: CSAPGPSGNTIYF
DNA: TGCAGTGCTCCAGGACCCTCTGGAAACACCATATATTTT

size: few
J: TRBJ1-2
V: TRBV7-9
D: NA
CDR3: CASSFLSGNGYTF
DNA: TGTGCCAGCAGCTTCCTTTCCGGGAATGGCTACACCTTC

size: NA
J: TRBJ1-5
V: TRBV20-1
D: TRBD1
CDR3: CSEQGASNQPQHF
DNA: TGCAGTGAGCAGGGGGCGAGCAATCAGCCCCAGCATTTT

size: many
J: TRBJ1-1
V: TRBV20-1
D: TRBD1
CDR3: CSARDRGAFF
DNA: TGCAGTGCTAGGGACAGGGGAGCTTTCTTT

size: many
J: TRBJ2-2
V: TRBV12-3/TRBV12-4
D: TRBD2
CDR3: CASSPSGRTGELFF
DNA: TGTGCCAGCAGCCCTAGCGGGAGGACCGGGGAGCTGTTTTTT

size: NA
J: TRBJ2-7
V: TRBV6-1
D: TRBD2
CDR3: CASSQTSGISYEQYF
DNA: TGTGCCAGCAGTCAGACTAGCGGGATTTCCTACGAGCAGTACTTC

size: few
J: TRBJ2-7
V: TRBV29-1
D: NA
CDR3: CSVEDELWQYF
DNA: TGCAGCGTTGAAGACGAGTTATGGCAGTACTTC

size: many
J: TRBJ2-1
V: TRBV7-2
D: NA
CDR3: CASSPGLHSYNEQFF
DNA: TGTGCCAGCAGCCCCGGACTCCACTCCTACAATGAGCAGTTCTTC

size: NA
J: TRBJ2-3
V: TRBV7-2
D: TRBD1
CDR3: CATKDRVTTDTQYF
DNA: TGTGCCACCAAGGACAGGGTAACGACAGATACGCAGTATTTT

size: few
J: TRBJ2-1
V: TRBV11-2
D: TRBD2
CDR3: CASSLRRGRGSGYNEQFF
DNA: TGTGCCAGCAGCTTAAGACGCGGGAGGGGCTCTGGGTACAATGAGCAGTTCTTC

size: few
J: TRBJ1-1
V: TRBV20-1
D: TRBD1
CDR3: CSARLEQGFYTEAFF
DNA: TGCAGTGCTAGGCTGGAACAGGGGTTTTACACTGAAGCTTTCTTT

size: few
J: TRBJ1-3
V: TRBV6-6
D: TRBD1
CDR3: CASQGESGNTIYF
DNA: TGTGCCAGCCAGGGGGAATCTGGAAACACCATATATTTT